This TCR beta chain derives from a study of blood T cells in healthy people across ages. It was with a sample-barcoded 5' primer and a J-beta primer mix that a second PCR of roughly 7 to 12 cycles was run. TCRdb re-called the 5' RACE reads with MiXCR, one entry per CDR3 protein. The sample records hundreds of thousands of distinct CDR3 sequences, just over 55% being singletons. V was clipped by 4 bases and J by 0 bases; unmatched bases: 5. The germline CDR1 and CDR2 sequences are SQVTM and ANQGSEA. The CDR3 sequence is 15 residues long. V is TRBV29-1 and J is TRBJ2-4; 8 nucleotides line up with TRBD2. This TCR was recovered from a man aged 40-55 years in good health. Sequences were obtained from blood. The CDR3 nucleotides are TGCAGCGTTGGGGTAGCGGGATTAGCCAAAAACATTCAGTACTTC. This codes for CSVGVAGLAKNIQYF.